A selection of T cell receptor beta chains follows, all from one sample in a study of cytomegalovirus exposure and HLA in healthy donors. Assay: immunoSEQ multiplex PCR; the TCRdb copy retains only in-frame clones and omits some. The top ten hold under 2% of the sample, which has 100,000 to 150,000 clones, about four fifths seen once. Input material: PBMCs. These receptors all come from a man aged 18 to 29 in good health and CMV-seronegative. CDR3s include the opening cysteine and the closing phenylalanine or tryptophan. Fields, in order: clone size, J gene, D gene, V gene, CDR3 DNA, CDR3 protein. A D gene is named only where the DNA matches it firmly. Clone size appears in some rows only: once, few, many, or a class for an expanded clone.

>-|TRBJ2-1|-|TRBV9
TGTGCCAGCAGCCCTCGACTAACCCTAGGTTTCGGAAATGAGCAGTTCTTC
CASSPRLTLGFGNEQFF
>few|TRBJ1-1|-|TRBV7-2
TGTGCCAGCAGCCCGGGACTCCGGGGCACTGAAGCTTTCTTT
CASSPGLRGTEAFF
>-|TRBJ2-2|TRBD1|TRBV7-6
TGTGCCAGCACCCCCGGACAGGGGTTTCCCGGGGAGCTGTTTTTT
CASTPGQGFPGELFF
>-|TRBJ2-2|-|TRBV7-9
TGTGCCAGCAGAACTAACACCGGGGAGCTGTTTTTT
CASRTNTGELFF
>-|TRBJ1-4|-|TRBV19
TGTGCCAGTAGGGGGGCAGGGACGGATGAAAAACTGTTTTTT
CASRGAGTDEKLFF
>-|TRBJ2-1|TRBD2|TRBV19
TGTGCCAGTAGTATGGTCGGGGGGATCTCCTACAATGAGCAGTTCTTC
CASSMVGGISYNEQFF
>-|TRBJ1-1|-|TRBV19
TGTGCCAGTAGTTTTCGACAGGCCCCTGAAGCTTTCTTT
CASSFRQAPEAFF
>few|TRBJ2-7|-|TRBV6-5
TGTGCCAGCAGTTATCAGCCGCCGCAGGGTCACGAGCAGTACTTC
CASSYQPPQGHEQYF
>-|TRBJ2-1|-|TRBV25-1
TGTGCCAGCAGTGAATCCGGCCGGGACACTTACAATGAGCAGTTCTTC
CASSESGRDTYNEQFF
>-|TRBJ1-1|-|TRBV7-2
TGTGCCAGCAGCTCCAGACAGACTAACACTGAAGCTTTCTTT
CASSSRQTNTEAFF
>once|TRBJ2-7|-|TRBV5-1
TGCGCCAGCGGATTCACCCCAGGGAGGCACGAGCAGTACTTC
CASGFTPGRHEQYF
>-|TRBJ1-2|-|TRBV2
TGTGCCAGCAACCGGGACAACTCCTATGGCTACACCTTC
CASNRDNSYGYTF
>-|TRBJ1-2|TRBD1|TRBV7-3
TGTGCCAGCAGCCCCGGGGCAGGGGGAATCTATGGCTACACCTTC
CASSPGAGGIYGYTF
>-|TRBJ1-6|-|TRBV9
TGTGCCAGCAGCGTAGACGGGAATTCACCCCTCCACTTT
CASSVDGNSPLHF
>-|TRBJ2-1|-|TRBV7-9
TGTGCCAGCAGCTTAGCTATCGATGAGCAGTTCTTC
CASSLAIDEQFF
>-|TRBJ2-7|TRBD2|TRBV5-6
TGTGCCAGCAGTAGCGGGGATAGCTACGAGCAGTACTTC
CASSSGDSYEQYF
>-|TRBJ1-1|-|TRBV11-2
TGTGCCAGCAGCTCTCGGGAAGCTTTCTTT
CASSSREAFF
>-|TRBJ1-1|TRBD1|TRBV27
TGTGCCAGCAGTAACAGGGGGAACACTGAAGCTTTCTTT
CASSNRGNTEAFF
>-|TRBJ1-2|-|TRBV5-8
TGTGCCAGCAGCTTGAGAGGGGGCTATGGCTACACCTTC
CASSLRGGYGYTF
>-|TRBJ2-2|-|TRBV7-9
TGTGCCTCCCAGGGGAACACCGGGGAGCTGTTTTTT
CASQGNTGELFF
>-|TRBJ1-1|-|TRBV2
TGTGCCAGCAGTGAACCAGGGTACAACACTGAAGCTTTCTTT
CASSEPGYNTEAFF
>-|TRBJ1-6|-|TRBV7-6
TGTGCCAGCAGCTTAGTGGTCTCTGGGCAGGGTTCACCCCTCCACTTT
CASSLVVSGQGSPLHF
>-|TRBJ1-1|-|TRBV7-2
TGTGCCAGCAGCTTAGAGTTCACAGGCAGGAACACTGAAGCTTTCTTT
CASSLEFTGRNTEAFF
>-|TRBJ1-5|-|TRBV7-3
TGTGCCAGCAGCACCGAATACAGGGCGCCCCAGCATTTT
CASSTEYRAPQHF
>few|TRBJ2-5|TRBD1|TRBV11-1
TGTGCCAGCAGCTTCGACAGGGGAAGGTACCAAGAGACCCAGTACTTC
CASSFDRGRYQETQYF
>-|TRBJ2-3|TRBD1|TRBV7-9
TGTGCCAGCAGCTTAGGCAGGGGGAGCTTAGATACGCAGTATTTT
CASSLGRGSLDTQYF
>-|TRBJ2-3|-|TRBV15
TGTGCCACCAGCAGCCCCGGGGGAACAGATACGCAGTATTTT
CATSSPGGTDTQYF